This T cell receptor (beta chain) was recovered during a study of T-cell reconstitution after alpha-beta-depleted transplantation in children. The ends were cut back, 4 bases at V and 7 bases at J, with 21 bases in the middle. The CDR3 covers 16 residues. Germline V lookup: CDR1 MNHNS, CDR2 SASEGT. Preparing the TCRbeta library involved the use of unique molecular identifiers. Via MiXCR, TCRdb re-called the PCR reads, giving one row per CDR3 protein. Here the sample spans around 580,000 distinct CDR3 sequences, 25% to 30% being singletons. To note about this clonotype: Its antigen is not known.

Findings of the study overall: Some patients' high day-60 TCRbeta diversity was traced to surviving recipient T cells and thymic progenitors. Diversity and T-cell counts at one year after transplant derived mostly from new T cells. Roughly two months post-transplant, alpha-beta T cells reportedly originated from several hundred graft clones that had expanded.

The receptor comes from a boy younger than two with Wiskott-Aldrich syndrome, due to receive a stem cell transplant. Sequenced material: PBMCs, taken before TCRalphabeta/CD19-depleted stem cell transplant. J is TRBJ2-3 and V is TRBV6-1, with D possibly being TRBD2 (5 bases). The CDR3 sequence: CASSAKQPAAQNTQYF. In DNA, the CDR3 is TGTGCCAGCAGTGCCAAACAACCAGCGGCCCAAAATACGCAGTATTTT.